The present entry profiles one T cell receptor beta chain with its context. Stated time point: patch test 1, 2 weeks after DPC sensitization. Treatment of the sample: therapeutic diphenylcyclopropenone sensitization with weekly scalp DPC. Suited to DPC and affected by alopecia, the donors ranged from 18 to 70 years old. The sample is drawn from a study of human T cells and chemical hapten exposure. Study-level background: Patch tests applied 0.01% DPC to the upper back, read at 6 days. How much TCR each sample yielded varied, mostly because pooled library volumes differed slightly.

One entry per CDR3 protein, called by TCRdb with MiXCR from the RACE reads. Seen here are about 120,000 distinct CDR3 sequences, approximately 13% observed once, and the top ten hold less than 0.95%. Germline CDR1 and CDR2: DFQATT and SNEGSKA (reference sequence). V shed 6 bases and J shed 0 bases, with 15 bases lying between them. This CDR3 has 15 residues. The source was whole blood, collected in connection with sensitization to the hapten diphenylcyclopropenone (DPC). This TCR was recovered from a man between 18 and 35 years old with alopecia areata. Some clones in this sample may be carry-over from other donors' samples. V gene TRBV20-1 combines with J gene TRBJ2-1, with D possibly matching TRBD2 (6 bases). CDR3 region: CSAQRRGTSYNEQFF. The CDR3 nucleotides read TGCAGTGCCCAAAGACGGGGGACCTCCTACAATGAGCAGTTCTTC.